This TCR beta chain appears in the sequencing data of a study of T cell repertoires in cytomegalovirus infection. Study-wide context: An indication of both CMV infection and matching HLA type came from public TCR beta signatures. Regarding the study as a whole: CMV-specific TCR beta clonotypes restricted by HLA-C were the ones dominating the ex vivo response.

TCRdb redid the calling of the reads with MiXCR, one entry per CDR3 protein. The sample has more than 350,000 distinct CDR3 sequences; approximately 30% are singletons. In germline, CDR1 is MGHRA, CDR2 YSYEKL. The CDR3 length is 18 residues. V shed 2 bases and J 7 bases; nucleotides not matched to a gene: 16. There are a few counts of this clonotype. As yet, its antigen is unknown. This receptor was identified in a human donor in good health (CMV status not recorded). Some clones in this sample may be carry-over from other donors' samples. The sequencing sample was made of PBMCs. The chain uses TRBV4-1 and TRBJ1-4; TRBD1 matches 7 bases. The CDR3 is CASSQLSGTVKLGEKLFF. DNA for the CDR3: TGCGCCAGCAGCCAACTGTCCGGGACAGTAAAATTGGGTGAAAAACTGTTTTTT.